What follows describes a single T cell receptor beta chain. Its antigen remains unidentified. No patient showed confetti depigmentation, a clinical sign of active disease. The sample comes from a study of resident and recirculating memory T cells in vitiligo. Study-wide findings and caveats: Different lesions suggested infiltration by different T cell clones.

Produced via immunoSEQ multiplex PCR; TCRdb's table is partial and in-frame only. The sample lists around 70,000 clones, approximately 91% occurring once. V was shortened by 5 bases and J by 6 bases, with 22 bases between the two germline ends. Germline CDR1 and CDR2: SSHAT and FNYEAQ (reference sequence). The CDR3 length is 17 residues. The TCR was taken from a male donor with vitiligo. The sequenced sample consisted of blood. The chain recombines TRBV7-7 with TRBJ2-2; a weak D match, TRBD1 (6 bases). The CDR3 is CASSPRRDIGYPGELFF. In nucleotides, the CDR3 is TGTGCCAGCAGCCCCCGCCGGGACATCGGCTATCCCGGGGAGCTGTTTTTT.